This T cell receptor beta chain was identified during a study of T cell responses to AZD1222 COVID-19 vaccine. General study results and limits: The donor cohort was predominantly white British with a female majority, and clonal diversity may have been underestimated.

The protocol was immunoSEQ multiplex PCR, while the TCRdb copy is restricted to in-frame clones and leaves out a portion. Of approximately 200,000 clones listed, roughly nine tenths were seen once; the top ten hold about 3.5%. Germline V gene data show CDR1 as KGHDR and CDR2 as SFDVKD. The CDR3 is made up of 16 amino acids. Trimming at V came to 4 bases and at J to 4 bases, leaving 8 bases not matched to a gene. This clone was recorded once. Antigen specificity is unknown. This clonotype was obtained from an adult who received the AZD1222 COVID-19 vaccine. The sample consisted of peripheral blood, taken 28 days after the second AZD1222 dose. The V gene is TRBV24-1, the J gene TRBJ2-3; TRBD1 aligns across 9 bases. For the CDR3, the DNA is TGTGCCACCAGTGACACGGGACAGGGCGGCGCAGATACGCAGTATTTT. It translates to CATSDTGQGGADTQYF.